This TCR beta chain was found in a study of identical twins. Whole-study results and caveats: Within cord blood, abundant beta clonotypes carried fewer insertions, but memory repertoires showed no such trend.

Germline CDR1 SGHDT, CDR2 YYEEEE. Unmatched junction bases numbered 4, after V lost 4 bases and J lost 3 bases. The CDR3 is made up of 14 amino acids. Ten or more counts support this clonotype. The antigen is unknown. TCRdb independently ran MiXCR on the 5' RACE reads; one entry per CDR3 protein. In the table there are approximately 690,000 distinct CDR3 sequences, 5.5% to 7.5% of which are singletons. The V and J genes are TRBV5-6 and TRBJ2-5; 9 bases match TRBD1. The origin of this receptor is a man younger than 30 in good health. Specimen: naive T cells sorted from blood. CDR3 loop: CASSPQGAEETQYF. The CDR3 region has the DNA TGTGCCAGCAGCCCACAGGGGGCTGAAGAGACCCAGTACTTC.